This T cell receptor (beta chain) was observed in a study of T cell changes during pregnancy in multiple sclerosis. This CDR3 is 16 amino acids long. CDR1 SEHNR and CDR2 FQNEAQ come from the germline V gene (reference sequence). V was clipped by 4 bases and J by 8 bases; unmatched bases: 14. Using immunoSEQ multiplex PCR, the repertoire was profiled, and TCRdb retains in-frame clones only, with some absent. The table includes about 55,000 clones, roughly 93% detected once. Material: CD8+ T cells from peripheral blood mononuclear cells, obtained in the second trimester of pregnancy. The source is a female donor with multiple sclerosis, enrolled in a pregnancy study. The J gene is TRBJ2-1, the V gene TRBV7-9; 7 nucleotides match TRBD1. The CDR3 nucleotides are TGTGCCAGCAGCTCCCCGACAGGGTCAGTACTCGATGAGCAGTTCTTC. Residues: CASSSPTGSVLDEQFF.